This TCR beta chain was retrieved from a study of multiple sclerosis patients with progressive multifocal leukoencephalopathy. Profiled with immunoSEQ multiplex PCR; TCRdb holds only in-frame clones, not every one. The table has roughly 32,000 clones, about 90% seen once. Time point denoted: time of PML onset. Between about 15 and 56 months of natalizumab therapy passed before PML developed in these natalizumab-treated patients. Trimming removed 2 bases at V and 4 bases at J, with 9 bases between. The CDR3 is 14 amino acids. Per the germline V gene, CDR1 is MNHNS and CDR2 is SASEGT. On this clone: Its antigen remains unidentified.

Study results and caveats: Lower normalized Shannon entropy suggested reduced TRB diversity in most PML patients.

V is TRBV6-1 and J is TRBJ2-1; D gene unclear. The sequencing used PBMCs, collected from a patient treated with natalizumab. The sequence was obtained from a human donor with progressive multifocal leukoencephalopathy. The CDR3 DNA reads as TGTGCCAGCAGTGAATTCAACGAATACAATGAGCAGTTCTTC. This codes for CASSEFNEYNEQFF.